This TCR beta chain was recovered during a study of OX40 agonist ivuxolimab in advanced cancers. Study overall: Past anti-PD-1, anti-PD-L1 or anti-CTLA-4 therapy was accepted, and 30% to 50% had received some. Of the patients, three showed partial responses, one with hepatocellular carcinoma and two with cutaneous melanoma.

TCRdb keeps only in-frame clones here, not all; method: immunoSEQ multiplex PCR. The sample records 44,000 or so clones, around 79% being singletons. This clone was seen only a few times. This TCR was sampled from an adult with an advanced solid tumor such as melanoma, head and neck, liver or kidney cancer. The material sequenced was CD4+ or CD8+ T cells sorted from blood, taken in a trial of the OX40 agonist ivuxolimab.

The CDR3 region is CASSQVAGQAFF. The CDR3 DNA sequence: TGTGCCAGCAGCCAAGTGGCGGGGCAGGCTTTCTTT. The genes are TRBV4-2 and TRBJ1-1; D may be TRBD1 (5 bases). Trimming cost V 1 base and J 11 bases, with 11 bases left between them. CDR3 size: 12 residues. The germline gives CDR1 LGHNA, CDR2 YNFKEQ.